Presented here are 20 T cell receptor beta chains from one specimen sequenced in a study of monozygotic twins with inflammatory bowel disease. TCRdb re-called the 5' RACE reads and catalogs CDR3 proteins one per entry, DNA excluded. The sample holds approximately 380,000 distinct CDR3 sequences. The sequencing input was blood. The receptors shown here come from a human donor with ulcerative colitis or Crohn's disease, or a healthy co-twin of an affected twin (not recorded which).

V and J are TRBV28 and TRBJ1-6; TCRdb reports TRBD1, a call that lacks DNA to check it against. CDR3 length equals 15 residues. Looked up from germline, CDR1 is MDHEN and CDR2 is SYDVKM. The CDR3 here is CASSPWDRNGSPLHF.

The gene calls are TRBV5-1 and TRBJ2-3; the TCRdb D gene call, TRBD1, has no DNA to confirm it. CDR3 size: 14 residues. The germline CDR1 and CDR2 sequences are SGHRS and YFSETQ. The CDR3 protein is CASRSLAVTDTQYF.

The chain employs TRBV5-1 and TRBJ2-5. CDR3 length: 13 residues. Looked up from germline, CDR1 is SGHRS and CDR2 is YFSETQ. The CDR3 sequence is CASSFGFQETQYF.

The V gene is TRBV9, the J gene TRBJ1-1; TCRdb names TRBD1, which stays unverified in the absence of DNA. CDR3 length: 14 amino acids. Per germline, CDR1 SGDLS and CDR2 YYNGEE. This CDR3 is CASSELPLGTEAFF.

This chain connects TRBV6-1 to TRBJ1-3. The length of the CDR3 is 15 residues. Germline-derived CDR1 and CDR2 are MNHNS and SASEGT. CDR3 in amino acids: CASSRRTGSGNTVYF.

The chain's CDR3 is CASSDSGGGPDTQYF. The gene calls are TRBV6-4 and TRBJ2-3; TCRdb indicates TRBD1, and absent DNA this call remains unverified. CDR3 size: 15 residues. CDR1 and CDR2 from the germline V gene are MRHNA and SNTAGT.

The chain carries TRBV7-2 and TRBJ2-7; the TCRdb D gene call, TRBD1, has no DNA to confirm it. The germline gives CDR1 SGHTA, CDR2 FQGNSA. This CDR3 comprises 16 residues. The CDR3 sequence is CASSSRQQLLSYEQYF.

This rearrangement joins TRBV2 to TRBJ2-2; the D call of TRBD2 rests on TCRdb alone, since no DNA is present to check it. Germline assignment: CDR1 SNHLY and CDR2 FYNNEI. The CDR3 spans 20 residues. The CDR3 region is CASSFSSGTSGDANTGELFF.

CDR3 amino acids: CASSPGRQGNSYEQYF. The rearrangement links TRBV5-1 to TRBJ2-7; no DNA is available, so the TRBD1 call from TCRdb remains unchecked. CDR1 is SGHRS and CDR2 is YFSETQ in the germline V gene. The CDR3 spans 16 residues.

This rearrangement joins TRBV7-2 to TRBJ2-3. The CDR3 has 17 amino acids. Germline V CDR1 and CDR2: SGHTA, FQGNSA. CDR3 sequence reads: CASSLWSSSSYTDTQYF.

The V call is TRBV18, the J call TRBJ2-2. Germline V gene sequence: CDR1 KGHSH, CDR2 LQKENI. The CDR3 totals 16 residues. The CDR3 reads CASSTSGGSNTGELFF.

This rearrangement joins TRBV5-1 to TRBJ2-7; the D gene TCRdb calls, TRBD2, cannot be checked with no DNA. From germline, CDR1 is SGHRS and CDR2 YFSETQ. The CDR3 loop spans 13 amino acids. CDR3 sequence reads: CASSVGGAYEQYF.

CDR3 region: CASSLVGTGGSGNTIYF. This sequence joins TRBV7-6 and TRBJ1-3; TCRdb picks TRBD1, but there is no DNA to check that call. The CDR3 runs to 17 residues. CDR1 SGHVS and CDR2 FNYEAQ come from the germline V gene.

J is TRBJ2-1 and V is TRBV5-1; checking the TCRdb D call of TRBD1 is not possible without DNA. This CDR3 is built from 14 residues. CDR1 is SGHRS and CDR2 is YFSETQ in the germline V gene. CDR3 sequence reads: CASSQKTGDTEQFF.

The CDR3 loop is CASSSTGLAGARTRQFF. The chain employs TRBV7-3 and TRBJ2-1; TCRdb selects TRBD2, and the lack of DNA leaves this call unchecked. The germline V gene has CDR1 SGHTA and CDR2 FQGTGA. This CDR3 comprises 17 residues.

CDR3 region: CASSQDPGPPSYEQYF. The J gene is TRBJ2-7, the V gene TRBV4-3; TCRdb outputs TRBD2, but without DNA this stays unchecked. Germline CDR1 LGHNA, CDR2 YSLEER. CDR3 size: 16 residues.

V gene TRBV23-1 combines with J gene TRBJ1-2; TCRdb's D call of TRBD1 is untestable without DNA. TRBV23-1 falls under the ORF class, with uncertain function. The CDR3 runs 13 residues. CDR3: CASSQQGDYGYTF.

The V gene is TRBV24-1, the J gene TRBJ1-5; TCRdb selects TRBD1, and the lack of DNA leaves this call unchecked. Germline CDR1 is KGHDR and CDR2 is SFDVKD. This CDR3 contains 12 residues. This CDR3 is CATSGRNQPQHF.

The chain is built from TRBV20-1 and TRBJ1-2; TCRdb reports TRBD1, a call that lacks DNA to check it against. The CDR3 consists of 17 residues. Germline values: CDR1 DFQATT, CDR2 SNEGSKA (reference sequence). The CDR3 protein is CSADLTGTGYSNYGYTF.

The J gene is TRBJ2-3, the V gene TRBV11-2; no DNA is available, so the TRBD2 call from TCRdb remains unchecked. CDR1 and CDR2 (germline): SGHAT, FQNNGV. CDR3 length equals 17 residues. The CDR3: CASSLVRSPGFTDTQYF.